One T cell receptor beta chain is described in this entry. J lost 5 bases, V lost 1 base, and 8 bases had no gene match. CDR3 length: 16 amino acids. The germline V gene encodes CDR1 MGHRA and CDR2 YSYEKL. This entry is derived from a study of blood T cell repertoires in COVID-19. About the research overall: The samples span acute and convalescent COVID-19 from the United States, Italy and Spain. In each case, the material was cDNA or gDNA derived from T cells, B-cell-depleted T cells, or PBMCs.

Per the original data handling: Using reference gene primer amplification, nucleated cell counts were estimated. Clones were sequenced by immunoSEQ multiplex PCR, and TCRdb holds only the in-frame ones, with some missing. That table gives V, J and clone size, and the DNA gave D and trimming. This sample has approximately 170,000 clones, with 70% to 90% found just once. The chain carries TRBV4-1 and TRBJ1-5, with 7 bases aligning to TRBD1. The sample comprised peripheral blood. The receptor comes from a young man with acute or convalescent COVID-19. CDR3 sequence: CASSQGGGVGYQPQHF. The CDR3 DNA is TGCGCCAGCAGCCAAGGAGGGGGCGTGGGATATCAGCCCCAGCATTTT.